This T cell receptor (beta chain) was obtained from a study of blood T cell repertoires in COVID-19. Study-level information: Nucleic acid was either cDNA or gDNA, and it came from T cells, B-cell-depleted T cells, or PBMCs.

Per the germline V gene, CDR1 is SGHVS and CDR2 is FQNEAQ. The CDR3 is made up of 17 amino acids. The ends were cut back, 7 bases at V and 5 bases at J, with 21 bases in the middle. The table came from immunoSEQ multiplex PCR; TCRdb's copy has only in-frame clones and leaves some out. The repertoire holds 250,000 to 300,000 clones, with under 90% as singletons. The chain is built from TRBV7-8 and TRBJ1-6; D is unresolved. Sequencing input: peripheral blood. The sequence was collected from a woman aged 60-70 years with active or convalescent COVID-19. This CDR3 is CASTLASVPLDNSPLHF. The CDR3 nucleotides are TGTGCCAGCACCCTAGCTAGCGTGCCATTAGATAATTCACCCCTCCACTTT.